This T cell receptor (beta chain) was captured in a study of PD-L1 blockade in urothelial cancer. Study-wide context: Patients started atezolizumab around 2014, 1,200 mg intravenously every 3 weeks. Male patients with bladder-origin urothelial cancer numbered about 90% of the 29. Blood analysis was done at 3 weeks (second dose) and 6 weeks after treatment began. Study-wide points: Durable-benefit patients showed greater tumor-associated blood clone expansion at 3 weeks.

In this sample, this clone turned up a few times. The antigen is undetermined. Sequencing was performed with immunoSEQ multiplex PCR; in TCRdb, only in-frame clones are kept and a portion is missing. The sample contains 120,000 or so clones, 86% of which appear only once. The CDR3 is made up of 13 amino acids. Germline V CDR1 and CDR2: MNHEY, SVGAGI. V shed 4 bases and J shed 5 bases, with 10 bases lying between them. Time point meaning: peripheral blood 6 weeks after treatment start. The TCR sequence derives from a man in his fifties or sixties with urothelial cancer. The material sequenced was PBMCs, taken around atezolizumab (anti-PD-L1) treatment. The V gene is TRBV6-5, the J gene TRBJ2-3, with unresolved D. CDR3 nucleotide sequence: TGTGCCAGCAGTTTACAGCACAAAGATACGCAGTATTTT. This translates into CASSLQHKDTQYF.